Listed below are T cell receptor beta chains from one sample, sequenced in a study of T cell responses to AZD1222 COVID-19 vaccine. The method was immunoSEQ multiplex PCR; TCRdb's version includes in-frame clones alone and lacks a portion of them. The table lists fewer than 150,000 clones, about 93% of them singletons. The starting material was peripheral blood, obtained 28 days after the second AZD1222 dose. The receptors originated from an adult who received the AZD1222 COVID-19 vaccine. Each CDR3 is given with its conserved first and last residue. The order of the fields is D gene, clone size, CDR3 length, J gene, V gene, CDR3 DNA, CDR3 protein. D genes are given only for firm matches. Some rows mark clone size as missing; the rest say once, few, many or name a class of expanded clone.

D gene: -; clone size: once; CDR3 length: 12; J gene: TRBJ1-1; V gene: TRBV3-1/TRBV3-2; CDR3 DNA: TGTGCCAGCAGCTCCGGGACGGGCGAAGCTTTCTTT; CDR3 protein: CASSSGTGEAFF
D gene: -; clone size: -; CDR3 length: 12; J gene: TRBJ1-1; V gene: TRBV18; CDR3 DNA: TGTGCCAGCTCACCCATGCCCGGGGAGGCTTTCTTT; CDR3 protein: CASSPMPGEAFF
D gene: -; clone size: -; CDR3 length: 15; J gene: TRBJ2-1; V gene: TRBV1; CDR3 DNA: TGCACCAGCAGCCAAGTGGGACTAGCGGAAAATGAGCAGTTCTTC; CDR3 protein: CTSSQVGLAENEQFF
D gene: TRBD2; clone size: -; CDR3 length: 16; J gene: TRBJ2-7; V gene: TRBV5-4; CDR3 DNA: TGTGCCAGCAGCCAAGGAGCGGGGGGCCTACCCTACGAGCAGTACTTC; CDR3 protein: CASSQGAGGLPYEQYF
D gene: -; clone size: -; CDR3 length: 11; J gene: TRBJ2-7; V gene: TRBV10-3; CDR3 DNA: TGTGCCATCAGGAACCACTACGAGCAGTACTTC; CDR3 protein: CAIRNHYEQYF
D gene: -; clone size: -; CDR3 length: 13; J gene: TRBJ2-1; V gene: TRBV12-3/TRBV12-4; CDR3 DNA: TGTGCCAGCACCCTGGGTCGTTGGAATGAGCAGTTCTTC; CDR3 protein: CASTLGRWNEQFF
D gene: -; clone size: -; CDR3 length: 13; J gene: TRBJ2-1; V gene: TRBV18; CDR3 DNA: TGTGCCAGCTCACCTATCACTAGCTATGAGCAGTTCTTC; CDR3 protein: CASSPITSYEQFF
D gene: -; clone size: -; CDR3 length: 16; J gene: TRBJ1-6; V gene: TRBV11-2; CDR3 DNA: TGTGCCAGCAGCTTAGAGGGCAGGGGCGTAAATTCACCCCTCCACTTT; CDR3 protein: CASSLEGRGVNSPLHF
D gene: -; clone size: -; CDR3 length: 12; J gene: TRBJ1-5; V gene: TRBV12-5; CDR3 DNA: TGTGCTAGTGGTTTGGTACATCCGCCCCAGCATTTT; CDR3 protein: CASGLVHPPQHF
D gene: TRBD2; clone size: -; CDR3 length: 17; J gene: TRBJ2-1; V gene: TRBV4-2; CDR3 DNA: TGTGCCAGCAGCCAAGAAAGGGCGGGAGAGGGTTACAATGAGCAGTTCTTC; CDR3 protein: CASSQERAGEGYNEQFF
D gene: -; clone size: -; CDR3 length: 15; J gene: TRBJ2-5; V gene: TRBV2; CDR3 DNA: TGTGCCAGCAGTGAAGGGCAGGGCTTGTCAGAGACCCAGTACTTC; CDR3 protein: CASSEGQGLSETQYF
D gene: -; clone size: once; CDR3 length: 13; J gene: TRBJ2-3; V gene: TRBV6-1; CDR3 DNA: TGTGCCAGCAGTGAAGTAATCCCAGATACGCAGTATTTT; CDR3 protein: CASSEVIPDTQYF
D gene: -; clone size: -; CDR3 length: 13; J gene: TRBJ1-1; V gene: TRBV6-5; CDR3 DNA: TGTGCCAGCAGCCGCCTTGGGAGTACTGAAGCTTTCTTT; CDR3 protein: CASSRLGSTEAFF
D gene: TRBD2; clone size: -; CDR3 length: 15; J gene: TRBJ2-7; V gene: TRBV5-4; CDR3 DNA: TGTGCCAGCAGCTTCGGCATAGCGGGAACCTACGAGCAGTACTTC; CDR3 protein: CASSFGIAGTYEQYF
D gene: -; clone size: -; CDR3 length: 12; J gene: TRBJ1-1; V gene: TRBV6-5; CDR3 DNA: TGTGCCAGCTCCTCGACGAACACTGAAGCTTTCTTT; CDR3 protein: CASSSTNTEAFF
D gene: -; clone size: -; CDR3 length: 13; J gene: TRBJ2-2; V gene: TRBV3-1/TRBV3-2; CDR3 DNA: TGTGCCAGCAGCCTTCATCTTACCGGGGAGCTGTTTTTT; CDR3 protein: CASSLHLTGELFF
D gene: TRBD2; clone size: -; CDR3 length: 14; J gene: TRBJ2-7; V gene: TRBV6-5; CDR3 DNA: TGTGCCAGCCCGCCTAGCGGGAGTTTCTACGAGCAGTACTTC; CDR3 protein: CASPPSGSFYEQYF
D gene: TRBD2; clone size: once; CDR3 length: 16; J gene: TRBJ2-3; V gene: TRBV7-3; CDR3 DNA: TGTGCCAGCAGCCGGTCCGGGACTAGCGGGCCAGATACGCAGTATTTT; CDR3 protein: CASSRSGTSGPDTQYF
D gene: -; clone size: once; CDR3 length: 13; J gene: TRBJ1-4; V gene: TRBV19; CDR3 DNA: TGTGCCACGTCATCGGCAACTAATGAAAAACTGTTTTTT; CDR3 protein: CATSSATNEKLFF
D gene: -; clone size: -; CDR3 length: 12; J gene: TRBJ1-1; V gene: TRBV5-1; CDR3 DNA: TGCGCCAGCAGCTCCGGGGGGAAGGGAGCTTTCTTT; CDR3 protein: CASSSGGKGAFF
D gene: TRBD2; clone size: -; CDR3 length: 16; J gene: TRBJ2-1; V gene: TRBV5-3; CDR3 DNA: TGTGCCAGAAGCTTGGAGGCTAGCGGGAGGTACGATGAGCAGTTCTTC; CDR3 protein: CARSLEASGRYDEQFF
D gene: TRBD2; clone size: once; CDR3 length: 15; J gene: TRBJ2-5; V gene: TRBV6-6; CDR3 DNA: TGTGCCAGCAGTCTAGCGGGAGCTGGCCAAGAGACCCAGTACTTC; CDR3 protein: CASSLAGAGQETQYF
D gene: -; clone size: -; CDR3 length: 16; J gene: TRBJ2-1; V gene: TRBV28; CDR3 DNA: TGTGCCAGCAGTTCCCCATCCCACGGGGTCAACAATGAGCAGTTCTTC; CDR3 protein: CASSSPSHGVNNEQFF
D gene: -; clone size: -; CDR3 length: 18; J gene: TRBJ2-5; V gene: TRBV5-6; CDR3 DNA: TGTGCCAGCAGCCCCACTTTGCGGGCCAGGGCTGACCAAGAGACCCAGTACTTC; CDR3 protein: CASSPTLRARADQETQYF
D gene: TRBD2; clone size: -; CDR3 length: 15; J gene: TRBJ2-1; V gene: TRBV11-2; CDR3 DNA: TGTGCCAGCAGCACTAGCGGGGACTCCTACAATGAGCAGTTCTTC; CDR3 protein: CASSTSGDSYNEQFF
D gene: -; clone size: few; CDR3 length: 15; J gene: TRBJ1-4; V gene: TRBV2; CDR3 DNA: TGTGCCAGCAGCCTCTCGCAAGGCTATAATGAAAAACTGTTTTTT; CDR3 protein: CASSLSQGYNEKLFF
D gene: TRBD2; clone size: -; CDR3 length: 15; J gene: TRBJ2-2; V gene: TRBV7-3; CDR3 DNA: TGTGCCAGCAGCTCTTTAGCGGGAGTCCCGGGGGAGCTGTTTTTT; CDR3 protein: CASSSLAGVPGELFF
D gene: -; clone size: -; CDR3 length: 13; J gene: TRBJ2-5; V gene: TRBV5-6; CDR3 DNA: TGTGCCAGCAGCCCCCGGTGGGTGGAGACCCAGTACTTC; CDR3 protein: CASSPRWVETQYF
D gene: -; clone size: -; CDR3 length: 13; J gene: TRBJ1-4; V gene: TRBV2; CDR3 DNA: TGTGCCAGCAGTAAACGGACTAATGAAAAACTGTTTTTT; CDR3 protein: CASSKRTNEKLFF
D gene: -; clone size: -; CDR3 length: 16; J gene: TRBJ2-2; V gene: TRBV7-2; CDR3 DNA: TGTGCCAGCAGCTTATCCCCAGCGGCGAACACCGGGGAGCTGTTTTTT; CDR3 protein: CASSLSPAANTGELFF
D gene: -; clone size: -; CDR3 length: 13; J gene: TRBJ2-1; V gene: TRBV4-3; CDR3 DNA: TGCGCCAGCAGCCAAGGTCGAGTAACTGAGCAGTTCTTC; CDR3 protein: CASSQGRVTEQFF
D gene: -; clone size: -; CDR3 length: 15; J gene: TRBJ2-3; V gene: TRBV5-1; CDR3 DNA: TGCGCCAGCAGCTTGGTCGGGAAATCCACAGATACGCAGTATTTT; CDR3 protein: CASSLVGKSTDTQYF
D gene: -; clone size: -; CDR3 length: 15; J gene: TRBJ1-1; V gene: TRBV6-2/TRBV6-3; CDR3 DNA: TGTGCCAGCAGTTATATAAGGGTCATCAACACTGAAGCTTTCTTT; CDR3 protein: CASSYIRVINTEAFF
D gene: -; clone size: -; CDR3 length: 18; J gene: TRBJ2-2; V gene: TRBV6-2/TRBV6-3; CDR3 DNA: TGTGCCAGCAGTTACCCGCGGGAAGGGATGGTGCACACCGGGGAGCTGTTTTTT; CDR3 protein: CASSYPREGMVHTGELFF
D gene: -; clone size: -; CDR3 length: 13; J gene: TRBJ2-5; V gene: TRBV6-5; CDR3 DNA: TGTGCCAGCAATCAAGGGCCTGGTGGGACCCAGTACTTC; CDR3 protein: CASNQGPGGTQYF
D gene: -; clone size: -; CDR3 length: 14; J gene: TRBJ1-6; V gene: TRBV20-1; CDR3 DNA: TGCAGTGCTAGTAGGCGGGGGAAGAATTCACCCCTCCACTTT; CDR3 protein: CSASRRGKNSPLHF
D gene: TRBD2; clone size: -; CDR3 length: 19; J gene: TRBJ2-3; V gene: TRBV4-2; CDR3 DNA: TGTGCCAGCAGCCAAGTTGCTAGCGGGAGGGATTTCAGCACAGATACGCAGTATTTT; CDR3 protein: CASSQVASGRDFSTDTQYF
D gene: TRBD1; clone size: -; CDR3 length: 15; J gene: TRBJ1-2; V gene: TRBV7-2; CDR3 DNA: TGTGCCAGCAGCCCCAGACAGGGCGGTGGCTATGGCTACACCTTC; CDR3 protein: CASSPRQGGGYGYTF
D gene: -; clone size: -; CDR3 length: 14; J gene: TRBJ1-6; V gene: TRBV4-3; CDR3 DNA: TGCGCCAGCAGCCAAGTCGATAACGGTTCACCCCTCCACTTT; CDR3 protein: CASSQVDNGSPLHF
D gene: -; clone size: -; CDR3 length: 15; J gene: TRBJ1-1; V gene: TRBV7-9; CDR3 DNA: TGTGCCAGCAGCCCAGGACGTTCCTACTACACTGAAGCTTTCTTT; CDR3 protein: CASSPGRSYYTEAFF
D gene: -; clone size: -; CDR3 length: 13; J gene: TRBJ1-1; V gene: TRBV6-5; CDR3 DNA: TGTGCCAGCAGGCTAGGACCCGACACTGAAGCTTTCTTT; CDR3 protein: CASRLGPDTEAFF
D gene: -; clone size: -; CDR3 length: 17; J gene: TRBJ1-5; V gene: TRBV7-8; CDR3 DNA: TGTGCCAGCAGCCTAGGGAGGGGGAAGGGTCCTAATCAGCCCCAGCATTTT; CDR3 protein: CASSLGRGKGPNQPQHF
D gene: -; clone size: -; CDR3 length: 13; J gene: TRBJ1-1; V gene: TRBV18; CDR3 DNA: TGTGCCAGCTCACCCTCGCCTGCAGGGGAAGCTTTCTTT; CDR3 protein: CASSPSPAGEAFF
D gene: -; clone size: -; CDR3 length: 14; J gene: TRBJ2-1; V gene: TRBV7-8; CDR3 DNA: TGTGCCAGCAGCTTAGTGGAAGAACAGGATGAGCAGTTCTTC; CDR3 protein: CASSLVEEQDEQFF
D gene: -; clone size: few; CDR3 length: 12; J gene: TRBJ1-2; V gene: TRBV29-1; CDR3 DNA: TGCAGCGCTCACGACCCCTCCTATGGCTACACCTTC; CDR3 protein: CSAHDPSYGYTF
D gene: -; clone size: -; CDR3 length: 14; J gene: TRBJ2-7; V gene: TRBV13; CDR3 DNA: TGTGCCAGCAGCTTATTGCAGAGTTTGGACGAGCAGTACTTC; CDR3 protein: CASSLLQSLDEQYF
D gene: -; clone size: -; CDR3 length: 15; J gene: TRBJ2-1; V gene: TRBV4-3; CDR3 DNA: TGCGCCAGCAGCCCTAGACCGGGGGCGTACAATGAGCAGTTCTTC; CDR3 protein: CASSPRPGAYNEQFF
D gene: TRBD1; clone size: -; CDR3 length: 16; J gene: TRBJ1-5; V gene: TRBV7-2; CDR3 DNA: TGTGCCAGCAGCTTAGTGGGGACAGGTAACAATCAGCCCCAGCATTTT; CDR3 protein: CASSLVGTGNNQPQHF
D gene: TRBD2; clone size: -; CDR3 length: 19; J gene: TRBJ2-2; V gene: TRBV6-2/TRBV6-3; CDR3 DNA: TGTGCCAGCAGCGGCGCGGGACTAGCGGGAGGGCCGCGCACCGGGGAGCTGTTTTTT; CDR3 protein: CASSGAGLAGGPRTGELFF
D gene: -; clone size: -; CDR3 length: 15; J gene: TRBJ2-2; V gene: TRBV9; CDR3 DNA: TGTGCCAGCAGGAACCACTCTTTGAACACCGGGGAGCTGTTTTTT; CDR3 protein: CASRNHSLNTGELFF